The next 8 T cell receptor beta chains were all read from a single sample in a study of technical replicates of blood from a few donors. Data came from immunoSEQ multiplex PCR; TCRdb stores just in-frame clones and leaves some out. This table holds about 80,000 clones, around 97% found once. Sequencing input: T cells isolated from PBMCs. These receptors came from a human donor in good health.

The genes are TRBV28 and TRBJ1-5; 9 positions match TRBD1. CDR1 and CDR2 (germline): MDHEN, SYDVKM. The ends lost 6 bases at V and 4 bases at J; junction bases unmatched: 4. The CDR3 is made up of 14 amino acids. CDR3 residues: CASRNRGPNQPQHF. The CDR3 DNA is TGTGCCAGCAGGAACAGGGGGCCGAATCAGCCCCAGCATTTT.

The gene calls are TRBV6-5 and TRBJ1-5; D perhaps matches TRBD1 (5 bases). Germline V CDR1 and CDR2: MNHEY, SVGAGI. The CDR3 covers 14 residues. Trimming took off 6 bases at V and 7 bases at J, with 16 bases between the two ends. The CDR3 sequence is CASRKRGRHQPQHF. In DNA, the CDR3 is TGTGCCAGCAGGAAAAGGGGCCGTCACCAGCCCCAGCATTTT.

Comments on this clone: One end of the junction fails to match germline, which may point to a read error. This chain connects TRBV5-6 to TRBJ2-7; TRBD1 might be the D (8 bases). Germline V CDR1 and CDR2: SGHDT, YYEEEE. The CDR3 covers 12 residues. CDR3 sequence (DNA): TGTGCCAGCAGCTTGGCACAGGGGGGGCCGCACTTC. This gives the protein CASSLAQGGPHF.

The rearrangement links TRBV10-3 to TRBJ1-6; D remains unclear. Germline CDR1 reads ENHRY; CDR2 reads SYGVKD. The V and J ends lost 8 bases and 7 bases respectively, with 6 bases between them. The CDR3 runs 11 residues. CDR3 residues: CAIDGNSPLHF. Here the CDR3 DNA reads TGTGCCATCGACGGGAATTCACCCCTCCACTTT.

J is TRBJ2-7 and V is TRBV18; 8 bases map to TRBD1. The length of the CDR3 is 13 residues. Germline V lookup: CDR1 KGHSH, CDR2 LQKENI. V was pared by 5 bases and J by 6 bases, with 6 bases of the junction left unmatched. This CDR3 reads CASSGTGPGEQYF. The CDR3 DNA follows: TGTGCCAGCTCAGGGACAGGCCCGGGCGAGCAGTACTTC.

This clone was detected only a few times. The gene calls are TRBV4-1 and TRBJ1-1, with a weak D call TRBD1 (6 bases). CDR3 length: 13 residues. Per germline, CDR1 MGHRA and CDR2 YSYEKL. Between the trimmed V and J ends, which lost 6 bases and 3 bases, there was a span of 11 bases. The CDR3 region has the DNA TGCGCCAGCAGAAGGGCAGGGGACACTGAAGCTTTCTTT. Protein: CASRRAGDTEAFF.

V and J are TRBV2 and TRBJ2-7, with 10 nucleotides matching TRBD2. The germline V gene has CDR1 SNHLY and CDR2 FYNNEI. V shed 2 bases and J 0 bases; nucleotides not matched to a gene: 7. This CDR3 region has 17 residues. The CDR3 DNA reads TGTGCCAGCAGTGAACTCTCTCTAGCGGGGGACTCCTACGAGCAGTACTTC. Translated: CASSELSLAGDSYEQYF.

The V call is TRBV27, the J call TRBJ2-2; possibly TRBD2 for D (7 bases). The length of the CDR3 is 14 residues. Germline lookup yields CDR1 MNHEY and CDR2 SMNVEV (reference sequence). Deletions cut 6 bases from V and 9 bases from J, with 17 bases between. CDR3 residues: CASRGGARWWELFF. CDR3 DNA sequence: TGTGCCAGCAGGGGGGGGGCCAGGTGGTGGGAGCTGTTTTTT.